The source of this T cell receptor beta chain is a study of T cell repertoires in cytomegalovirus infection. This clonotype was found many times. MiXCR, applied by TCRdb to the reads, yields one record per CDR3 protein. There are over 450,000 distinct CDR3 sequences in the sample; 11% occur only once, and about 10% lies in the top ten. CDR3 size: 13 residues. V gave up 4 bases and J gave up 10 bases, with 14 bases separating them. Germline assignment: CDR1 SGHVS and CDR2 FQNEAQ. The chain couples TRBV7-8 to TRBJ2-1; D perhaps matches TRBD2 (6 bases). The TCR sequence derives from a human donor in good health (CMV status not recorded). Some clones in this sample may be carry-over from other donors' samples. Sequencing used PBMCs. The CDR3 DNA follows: TGTGCCAGCAGCTCGGACGGACGGGGGGAGCAGTTCTTC. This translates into CASSSDGRGEQFF.